Following are 4 T cell receptor beta chains from one sample sequenced in a study of blood T cell repertoires in COVID-19. Sequencing was performed with immunoSEQ multiplex PCR; in TCRdb, only in-frame clones are kept and a portion is missing. Found here are over 200,000 clones, around 80% of them singletons; the top ten hold 5.1%. The specimen sequenced was peripheral blood. Receptor source: a human donor in a cohort sampled during active COVID-19.

This chain uses TRBV28 with TRBJ1-5; 11 bases are a match to TRBD1. CDR1 MDHEN and CDR2 SYDVKM come from the germline V gene. The CDR3 is 14 amino acids. The junction had 3 bases not matched to a gene; V was cut back by 9 bases and J by 2 bases. The CDR3 here is CASRTGGGNQPQHF. CDR3 sequence (DNA): TGTGCCAGTCGGACAGGGGGCGGCAATCAGCCCCAGCATTTT.

The chain is built from TRBV7-2 and TRBJ2-7, with a possible D match to TRBD1 (6 bases). The CDR3 contains 14 residues. V lost 4 bases, J lost 2 bases, and 12 bases lay in between. CDR1 is SGHTA, CDR2 FQGNSA, per germline. The CDR3 sequence is CASSWNRDTYEQYF. The DNA for the CDR3 is TGTGCCAGCAGCTGGAACAGGGACACCTACGAGCAGTACTTC.

This sequence joins TRBV18 and TRBJ2-1; 8 nucleotides align to TRBD2. Trimming cost V 3 bases and J 7 bases; bases outside gene matches: 8. This CDR3 is 15 amino acids long. Looked up from germline, CDR1 is KGHSH and CDR2 is LQKENI. In DNA form, the CDR3 reads TGTGCCAGCTCACCCCACGGGGGGGTTGTTAATGAGCAGTTCTTC. This translates into CASSPHGGVVNEQFF.

This rearrangement joins TRBV19 to TRBJ2-5; D is unclear. Germline loops: CDR1 LNHDA, CDR2 SQIVND (reference sequence). The CDR3 sequence is 16 residues long. Trimming cost V 3 bases and J 5 bases, with 19 bases left between them. CDR3 residues: CASSIGFGLVGETQYF. Written as DNA, the CDR3 is TGTGCCAGTAGTATCGGGTTTGGCCTAGTCGGGGAGACCCAGTACTTC.